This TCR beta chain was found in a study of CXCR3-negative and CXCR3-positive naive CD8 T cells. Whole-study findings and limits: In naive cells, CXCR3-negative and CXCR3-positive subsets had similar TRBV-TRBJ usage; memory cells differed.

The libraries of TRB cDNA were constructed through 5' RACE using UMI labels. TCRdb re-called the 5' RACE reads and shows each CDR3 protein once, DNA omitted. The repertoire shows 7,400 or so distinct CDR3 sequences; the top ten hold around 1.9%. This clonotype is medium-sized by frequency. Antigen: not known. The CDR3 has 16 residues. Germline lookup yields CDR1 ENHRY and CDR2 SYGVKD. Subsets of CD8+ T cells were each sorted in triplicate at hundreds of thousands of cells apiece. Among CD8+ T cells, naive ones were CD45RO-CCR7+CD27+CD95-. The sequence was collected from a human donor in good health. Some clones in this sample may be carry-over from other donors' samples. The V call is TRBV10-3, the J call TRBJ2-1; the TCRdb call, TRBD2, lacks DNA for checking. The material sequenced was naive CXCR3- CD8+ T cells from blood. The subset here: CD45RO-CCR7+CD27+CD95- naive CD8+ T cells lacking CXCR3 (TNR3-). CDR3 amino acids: CAISGLALPENNEQFF.